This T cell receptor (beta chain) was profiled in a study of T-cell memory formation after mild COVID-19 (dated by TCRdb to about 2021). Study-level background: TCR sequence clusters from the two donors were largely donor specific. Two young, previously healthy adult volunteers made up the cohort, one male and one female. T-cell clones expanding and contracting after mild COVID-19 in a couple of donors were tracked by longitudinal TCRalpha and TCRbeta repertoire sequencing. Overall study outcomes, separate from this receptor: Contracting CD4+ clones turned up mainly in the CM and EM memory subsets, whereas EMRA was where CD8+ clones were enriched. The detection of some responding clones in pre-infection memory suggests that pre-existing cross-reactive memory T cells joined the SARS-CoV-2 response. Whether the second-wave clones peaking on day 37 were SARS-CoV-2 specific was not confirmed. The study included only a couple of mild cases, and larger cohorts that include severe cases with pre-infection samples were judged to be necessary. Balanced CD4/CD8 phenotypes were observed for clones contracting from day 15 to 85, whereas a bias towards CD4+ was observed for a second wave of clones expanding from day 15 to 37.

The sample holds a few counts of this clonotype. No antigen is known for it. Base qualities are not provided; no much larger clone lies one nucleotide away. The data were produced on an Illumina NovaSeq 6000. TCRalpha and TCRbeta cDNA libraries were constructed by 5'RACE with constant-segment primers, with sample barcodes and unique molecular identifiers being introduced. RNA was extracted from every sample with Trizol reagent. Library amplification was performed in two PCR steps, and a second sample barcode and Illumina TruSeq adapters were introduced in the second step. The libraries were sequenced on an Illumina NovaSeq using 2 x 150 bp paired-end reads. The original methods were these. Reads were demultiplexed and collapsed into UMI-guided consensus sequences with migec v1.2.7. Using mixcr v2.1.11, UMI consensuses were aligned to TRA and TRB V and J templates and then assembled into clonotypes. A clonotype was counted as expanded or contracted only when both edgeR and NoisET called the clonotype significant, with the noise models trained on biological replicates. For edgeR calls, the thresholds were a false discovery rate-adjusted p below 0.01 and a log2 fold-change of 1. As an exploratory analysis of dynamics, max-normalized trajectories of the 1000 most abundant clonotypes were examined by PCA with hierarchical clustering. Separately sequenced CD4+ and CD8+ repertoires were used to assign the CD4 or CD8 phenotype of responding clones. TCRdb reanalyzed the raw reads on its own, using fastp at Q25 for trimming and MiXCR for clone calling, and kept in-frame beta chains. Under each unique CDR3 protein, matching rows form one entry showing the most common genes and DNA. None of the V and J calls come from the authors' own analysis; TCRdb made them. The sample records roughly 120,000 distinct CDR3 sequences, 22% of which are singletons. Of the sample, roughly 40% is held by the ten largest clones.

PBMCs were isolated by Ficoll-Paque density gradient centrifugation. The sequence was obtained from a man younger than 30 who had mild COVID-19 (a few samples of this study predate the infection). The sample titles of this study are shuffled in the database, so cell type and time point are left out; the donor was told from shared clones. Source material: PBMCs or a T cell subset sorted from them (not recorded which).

The DNA sequence is as follows: TGCGCCAGCAGCCAAGAGTCGTGGGAGCAGTTCTTC. Translated, this gives CASSQESWEQFF. The sequence is built from TRBV4-1 and TRBJ2-1; the D segment cannot be called with confidence. The CDR3 runs 12 amino acids, cysteine and phenylalanine included. The entry retains the CDR3 DNA only, 36 bases that are in frame from base 1. Cut back by 0 bases and 10 bases, the V and J ends lie 7 bases apart. The germline V gene specifies MGHRA as CDR1 and YSYEKL as CDR2.